The entry that follows covers one T cell receptor beta chain sequence. No antigen is known for it. Sequenced by immunoSEQ multiplex PCR; TCRdb stores in-frame clones only, minus some. This table holds 23,000 or so clones, roughly 88% found once. V lost 2 bases to trimming and J lost 1 base, with 7 bases between them. Germline loops: CDR1 MNHNS, CDR2 SASEGT. This CDR3 is built from 14 residues. The data originate from a study of T cells in localized non-small cell lung cancer. Regarding the study as a whole: T cell clonality was highest in uninvolved adjacent lung, above tumor. Higher T cell density in the blood was associated with longer overall survival, whereas higher adjacent-lung clonality associated with shorter survival. Sequencing was restricted to one tumor region; therefore, heterogeneity remains possible. Appearing in adjacent lung were a median roughly 57 of the top 100 tumor clones.

The J gene is TRBJ2-3, the V gene TRBV6-1; D gene uncertain. The sample consisted of peripheral blood mononuclear cells, taken before any cancer treatment. The clonotype comes from a woman aged 35-75 years with stage III lung adenocarcinoma. For the CDR3, the DNA is TGTGCCAGCAGTGAAAAGTGGGGCACAGATACGCAGTATTTT. Its protein is CASSEKWGTDTQYF.